The 13 T cell receptor beta chains below were found in one sample sequenced in a study of regulatory T cells in long-lasting Graves disease. Construction of TCR beta libraries relied on iRepertoire HTBI primers and on Arm-PCR targeting CDR3 regions. One entry per CDR3 protein, called by TCRdb with MiXCR from the multiplex PCR reads. This table holds some 400,000 distinct CDR3 sequences, under 15% found once. Time point of the sample: newly diagnosed GD, antithyroid drugs for less than 3 months. Extracted RNA from PBMCs served as the source of the TCR library. A further study also used this sample, focusing on T cells in Graves' hyperthyroidism and ophthalmopathy.

Sequencing was performed on peripheral blood mononuclear cells (PBMCs), taken at new diagnosis, from a patient treated with antithyroid drugs. The receptors stem from a woman in her thirties with Graves disease.

This sequence joins TRBV20-1 and TRBJ1-2; tentative D call: TRBD1 (6 bases). Germline lookup yields CDR1 DFQATT and CDR2 SNEGSKA (reference sequence). This CDR3 has 15 amino acids. Between the trimmed V and J ends, which lost 5 bases and 1 base, there was a span of 17 bases. CDR3 loop: CSAQSSGAGNYGYTF. DNA for the CDR3: TGCAGTGCTCAGAGTTCGGGGGCGGGTAACTATGGCTACACCTTC.

V and J are TRBV19 and TRBJ1-5; a weak D match, TRBD1 (6 bases). The CDR3 contains 13 residues. Germline CDR1 is LNHDA and CDR2 is SQIVND (reference sequence). V dropped 7 bases and J dropped 7 bases, with 14 bases sitting between them. In DNA, the CDR3 is TGTGCCAGTACTGACAGGACGGCCCAGCCCCAGCATTTT. This gives the protein CASTDRTAQPQHF.

The rearrangement links TRBV28 to TRBJ2-4; no clear D gene. Trimming stripped 1 base from V and 10 bases from J, with 17 bases between. Looked up from germline, CDR1 is MDHEN and CDR2 is SYDVKM. The CDR3 loop spans 15 amino acids. Here the CDR3 DNA reads TGTGCCAGCAGTTTATTCTCACTCCCTTCATTTATTCAGTACTTC. Its translation: CASSLFSLPSFIQYF.

This clonotype was detected ten times or more. The V gene is TRBV12-3 or TRBV12-4, the J gene TRBJ2-1; a weak D match, TRBD2 (5 bases). The CDR3 length is 14 residues. V lost 11 bases and J 8 bases, leaving 22 bases between the germline ends. CDR3 bases: TGTGCCCAGCCTTCGGGGTCAGATATGGATGAGCAGTTCTTC. Translating it yields CAQPSGSDMDEQFF.

This clonotype was seen a handful of times. This sequence joins TRBV6-5 and TRBJ2-5; 7 bases agree with TRBD1. The V gene end was trimmed by 2 bases and the J gene end by 4 bases; junction bases not matched to a gene: 4. Germline values: CDR1 MNHEY, CDR2 SVGAGI. The CDR3 length is 14 residues. The CDR3 loop reads CASSYDTGVETQYF. CDR3 nucleotide sequence: TGTGCCAGCAGTTACGATACAGGGGTAGAGACCCAGTACTTC.

There are a few counts of this clonotype. The chain uses TRBV6-2 or TRBV6-3 and TRBJ1-2; tentative D call: TRBD1 (6 bases). Germline V CDR1 and CDR2: MNHEY, SVGEGT. The CDR3 consists of 15 residues. Trimming pared 4 bases from V and 3 bases from J, leaving 15 bases between. CDR3 nucleotides: TGTGCCAGCAGTTCAACAGGGAGCGTTCACTATGGCTACACCTTC. Its protein is CASSSTGSVHYGYTF.

In its sample, this clonotype was seen many times. The chain has TRBV5-1 and TRBJ2-2, with 11 bases matching TRBD2. Per germline, CDR1 SGHRS and CDR2 YFSETQ. J was trimmed by 5 bases and V by 0 bases; bases with no gene match: 6. The CDR3 extends over 17 amino acids. In DNA form, the CDR3 reads TGCGCCAGCAGCTTGGCCCTAGCGGGAGGCGGGACCGGGGAGCTGTTTTTT. It specifies CASSLALAGGGTGELFF. The complete variable domain, with remaining parts taken from reference TRBV5-1 and TRBJ2-2, reads KAGVTQTPRYLIKTRGQQVTLSCSPISGHRSVSWYQQTPGQGLQFLFEYFSETQRNKGNFPGRFSGRQFSNSRSEMNVSTLELGDSALYLCASSLALAGGGTGELFFGEGSRLTVL.

CDR3 DNA: TGTGCCAGCAGCCAAGATCCTGGGACTATAAATGAAAAACTGTTTTTT. Translated, it gives CASSQDPGTINEKLFF. This chain uses TRBV3-1 with TRBJ1-4; a weak D match, TRBD1 (5 bases). Germline CDR1 is LGHDT and CDR2 is YNNKEL (reference sequence). There are 16 residues in the CDR3. V was shortened by 0 bases and J by 5 bases, with 13 bases between the two germline ends.

This clonotype came up many times. The rearrangement joins TRBV18 to TRBJ2-4, with 10 positions matching TRBD1. The CDR3 totals 16 residues. Germline values: CDR1 KGHSH, CDR2 LQKENI. The junction had 0 bases not matched to a gene; V was cut back by 0 bases and J by 1 base. CDR3 loop: CASSPPGQGAKNIQYF. CDR3 nucleotide sequence: TGTGCCAGCTCACCACCGGGACAGGGGGCCAAAAACATTCAGTACTTC.

Here the CDR3 reads CASSYSPPGIGYEQYF. CDR3 bases: TGTGCCAGCAGTTACTCCCCCCCCGGGATAGGCTACGAGCAGTACTTC. V gene TRBV6-2 or TRBV6-3 combines with J gene TRBJ2-7, with TRBD2 as a possible D gene (5 bases). V was pared by 0 bases and J by 3 bases, with 15 bases between. Germline values: CDR1 MNHEY, CDR2 SVGEGT. This CDR3 spans 16 amino acids.

This clonotype was observed many times. The V and J genes are TRBV6-1 and TRBJ2-7; perhaps D is TRBD1 or TRBD2 (5 bases each). The CDR3 runs 17 residues. Germline loops: CDR1 MNHNS, CDR2 SASEGT. Trimming removed 1 base from V and 4 bases from J, with 20 bases in between. DNA of the CDR3: TGTGCCAGCAGTGAAGAAGCTTTTCCGGGACCCCGTTACGAGCAGTACTTC. Protein product: CASSEEAFPGPRYEQYF.

On this clonotype: This clone may be a read error of a much larger clone one base away. The CDR3 DNA sequence: TGCGCCAGCAGTGACGTGACTAGCGGGAGCCCTGCCCCCTACGAGCAGTTCTTC. The encoded protein is CASSDVTSGSPAPYEQFF. V and J are TRBV10-2 and TRBJ2-1; 12 positions agree with TRBD2. The CDR3 consists of 18 residues. The germline CDR1 and CDR2 sequences are WSHSY and SAAADI. V shed 3 bases and J 10 bases; nucleotides not matched to a gene: 16.

This clonotype has ten or more counts. The chain combines TRBV7-9 with TRBJ1-2; D might be TRBD1 (5 bases). Deletions cut 5 bases from V and 5 bases from J, with 15 bases between. CDR1 and CDR2 (germline): SEHNR, FQNEAQ (reference sequence). The CDR3 has 14 residues. As DNA, the CDR3 is TGTGCCAGCAGCAGCTCCTCGTCAGGGTATGGCTACACCTTC. It codes for CASSSSSSGYGYTF.